Below, 6 T cell receptor beta chains from the same sample are listed, as sequenced in a study of shared clonotypes between healthy human individuals. Produced via immunoSEQ multiplex PCR; TCRdb's table is partial and in-frame only. The sample includes roughly 2 million clones, 95% of them seen just once. Source material: naive CD4+ T cells sorted from blood. Sample subset: CD45RA+ positively selected. The receptors were sampled from a young man in good health.

The CDR3 nucleotides read TGCGCCAGCAGCTTGTTAGCGGGGCCCACAGATACGCAGTATTTT. Its translation: CASSLLAGPTDTQYF. The V call is TRBV5-1, the J call TRBJ2-3, with 8 bases identical to TRBD2. Germline V gene lookup returns CDR1 SGHRS and CDR2 YFSETQ. The trim removed 1 base at V and 2 bases at J, leaving 3 bases unmatched. CDR3 length: 15 residues.

This clone was recorded only once. The chain combines TRBV6-5 with TRBJ1-1; possible D gene TRBD1, 5 bases. Germline V lookup: CDR1 MNHEY, CDR2 SVGAGI. The CDR3 is 15 residues long. V was trimmed by 5 bases and J by 1 base, leaving 14 bases between them. CDR3 sequence (DNA): TGTGCCAGCAGTCCCCCGGGACGGCAGAACACTGAAGCTTTCTTT. Its translation is CASSPPGRQNTEAFF.

The chain combines TRBV10-1 with TRBJ2-2, with 7 bases aligning to TRBD2. Germline lookup yields CDR1 WNHNN and CDR2 SYGVQD (reference sequence). The CDR3 is 14 residues long. V was clipped by 10 bases and J by 6 bases; unmatched bases: 11. The CDR3 DNA is TGCGCCACCCAAAAGACTAGCTTCCCCGGGGAGCTGTTTTTT. The encoded protein is CATQKTSFPGELFF.

J is TRBJ2-3 and V is TRBV5-1, with D perhaps matching TRBD1 (6 bases). The length of the CDR3 is 14 residues. With 6 bases removed from V and 2 bases from J, the gap between germline ends came to 13 bases. The germline V gene encodes CDR1 SGHRS and CDR2 YFSETQ. CDR3 bases: TGCGCCAGCAAACAGGGCGAGGACACAGATACGCAGTATTTT. Translated: CASKQGEDTDTQYF. Based on the CDR3 plus reference TRBV5-1 and TRBJ2-3, the full variable domain is KAGVTQTPRYLIKTRGQQVTLSCSPISGHRSVSWYQQTPGQGLQFLFEYFSETQRNKGNFPGRFSGRQFSNSRSEMNVSTLELGDSALYLCASKQGEDTDTQYFGPGTRLTVL.

CDR3 coding DNA: TGTGCCAGCAGTGTGAGGGCGGAAGACACTGAAGCTTTCTTT. This sequence encodes CASSVRAEDTEAFF. The chain is built from TRBV2 and TRBJ1-1; D is unclear. Per the germline V gene, CDR1 is SNHLY and CDR2 is FYNNEI. This CDR3 is built from 14 residues. V gave up 4 bases and J gave up 3 bases, with 12 bases separating them.

Worth noting for this clone: The sample has other DNA sequences that encode this CDR3 too. V gene TRBV18 combines with J gene TRBJ1-2, with D hard to call. CDR3 length equals 13 residues. V lost 2 bases and J lost 4, with 8 bases in between. The V gene's germline CDR1 is KGHSH and CDR2 LQKENI. CDR3 residues: CASSPDGSYGYTF. The CDR3, as DNA: TGTGCCAGCTCACCAGACGGGTCCTATGGCTACACCTTC.